The rows below give T cell receptor beta chains drawn from one sample of a study of shared clonotypes between healthy human individuals. This table comes from immunoSEQ multiplex PCR, and its TCRdb copy is limited to in-frame clones, with some not included. The table includes hundreds of thousands of clones, around three quarters detected once. The sequencing input was memory CD4+ T cells sorted from blood. The receptors shown here come from a woman aged 25 to 39 in good health. CDR3s include the opening cysteine and the closing phenylalanine or tryptophan. Each record gives: V gene, J gene, D gene, clone size, CDR3 DNA, CDR3 protein. D genes are given only for firm matches. Clone size is given for some rows only: seen once, a few or many times, or a class if the clone is expanded.

V: TRBV10-2; J: TRBJ2-5; D: TRBD2; size: .; DNA: TGCGCCAGCAGTGTATTAGCGGGAGAGACCCAGTACTTC; CDR3: CASSVLAGETQYF
V: TRBV5-1; J: TRBJ2-1; D: .; size: .; DNA: TGCGCCAGCGACCGGGACCAGTCCTACAATGGGCAGTTCTTC; CDR3: CASDRDQSYNGQFF
V: TRBV28; J: TRBJ1-1; D: .; size: many; DNA: TGTGCCAGCAGTTTAGAGCCAGGGCTTGAAGCTTTCTTT; CDR3: CASSLEPGLEAFF
V: TRBV18; J: TRBJ2-7; D: TRBD2; size: few; DNA: TGTGCCAGCTCACCGGGACTAGCGGACGAGCAGTACTTC; CDR3: CASSPGLADEQYF
V: TRBV6-1; J: TRBJ2-7; D: .; size: .; DNA: TGTGCCAGCAGTGAAGAGGGCGGAACCTACGAGCAGTACTTC; CDR3: CASSEEGGTYEQYF
V: TRBV7-9; J: TRBJ2-7; D: TRBD2; size: .; DNA: TGTGCCAGCAGCTTACTCGGGGGGTACGAGCAGTACTTC; CDR3: CASSLLGGYEQYF
V: TRBV7-9; J: TRBJ1-2; D: TRBD1; size: .; DNA: TGTGCCAGCACAAGCCGGGACAGAGGCGGCTACACCTTC; CDR3: CASTSRDRGGYTF
V: TRBV10-3; J: TRBJ1-5; D: .; size: .; DNA: TGTGCCATCAGTAAATCGGCCGGCCAAAGCAATCAGCCCCAGCATTTT; CDR3: CAISKSAGQSNQPQHF
V: TRBV7-9; J: TRBJ2-5; D: TRBD2; size: .; DNA: TGTGCCAGCAGCTTAGGTAGCGGGAATGAAGAGACCCAGTACTTC; CDR3: CASSLGSGNEETQYF
V: TRBV10-3; J: TRBJ2-5; D: .; size: .; DNA: TGTGCCATCAGTGCAGGGGTGGAGACCCAGTACTTC; CDR3: CAISAGVETQYF
V: TRBV5-1; J: TRBJ2-1; D: TRBD1; size: few; DNA: TGCGCCAGCAGCTGGGACAGGGGAACCTACAATGAGCAGTTCTTC; CDR3: CASSWDRGTYNEQFF
V: TRBV7-3; J: TRBJ2-1; D: .; size: .; DNA: TGTGCCAGCAGCATCCGGGACACCCTAATGGATCCGTTCTTC; CDR3: CASSIRDTLMDPFF
V: TRBV7-2; J: TRBJ2-7; D: TRBD2; size: .; DNA: TGTGCCAGCAGCTTAGGCGGGGGACTAGCGGGAGAATACGAGCAGTACTTC; CDR3: CASSLGGGLAGEYEQYF
V: TRBV7-8; J: TRBJ1-1; D: .; size: .; DNA: TGTGCCAGCAGCACCAGGGTCTTGAACACTGAAGCTTTCTTT; CDR3: CASSTRVLNTEAFF
V: TRBV5-8; J: TRBJ2-7; D: .; size: .; DNA: TGTGCCAGCAGCTTGGCCCGGGGGACTTTTTTTCGTGGGCAGTACTTC; CDR3: CASSLARGTFFRGQYF
V: TRBV6-1; J: TRBJ1-5; D: TRBD1; size: .; DNA: TGTGCCAGCAGTGAAAGGACAGGGAACAGTCAGCCCCAGCATTTT; CDR3: CASSERTGNSQPQHF
V: TRBV5-1; J: TRBJ2-3; D: TRBD2; size: .; DNA: TGCGCCAGCAGCTTGGTGTCTAGCGGGAGGTTAAACACAGATACGCAGTATTTT; CDR3: CASSLVSSGRLNTDTQYF
V: TRBV6-6; J: TRBJ1-5; D: .; size: .; DNA: TGTGCCAGCAGTCTTAAACCGAACAATCAGCCCCAGCATTTT; CDR3: CASSLKPNNQPQHF
V: TRBV29-1; J: TRBJ2-5; D: TRBD1; size: .; DNA: TGCAGCGCTTCCGACAGGGCCGACGTTTCGACCCAGTACTTC; CDR3: CSASDRADVSTQYF
V: TRBV5-1; J: TRBJ1-2; D: .; size: .; DNA: TGCGCCAGCAGTCGCAGGGAAGGAGCTAACTATGGCTACACCTTC; CDR3: CASSRREGANYGYTF
V: TRBV9; J: TRBJ2-7; D: .; size: .; DNA: TGTGCCAGCAGCCCTCGAGAGAGCAGTTTATACGAGCAGTACTTC; CDR3: CASSPRESSLYEQYF
V: TRBV15; J: TRBJ2-3; D: TRBD1; size: few; DNA: TGTGCCACCAGCAGAGATTCGGGACAGAAAACGCAGTATTTT; CDR3: CATSRDSGQKTQYF
V: TRBV4-1; J: TRBJ2-7; D: .; size: .; DNA: TGCGCCAGCAGCCAGGAGAGACCAGGGTCCTACGAGCAGTACTTC; CDR3: CASSQERPGSYEQYF